The clone carrying this T cell receptor (beta chain) came up a few times. These data are taken from a study of blood T cell repertoires in COVID-19. Authors' processing steps: Reference gene primer amplification in the assay estimated nucleated cell counts. Clones were sequenced by immunoSEQ multiplex PCR, and TCRdb holds only the in-frame ones, with some missing. V, J and clone size are those of that table, while D and trimming were read from the DNA. This table holds some 380,000 clones, around 87% found once. With 0 bases clipped from V and 7 bases from J, the junction kept 5 bases outside the gene matches. The CDR3 runs 14 residues. Germline lookup yields CDR1 SQVTM and CDR2 ANQGSEA. Participants reported their clinical history, and cohort assignment relied on those reports.

This sequence joins TRBV29-1 and TRBJ1-2, with TRBD1 matching 10 bases. Material for sequencing was PBMCs or T cells enriched from blood (not recorded which). The TCR sequence derives from a man aged 30-40 years who had recovered from COVID-19. CDR3: CSVEETGGDIGYTF. CDR3 nucleotide sequence: TGCAGCGTTGAAGAGACAGGGGGCGATATTGGCTACACCTTC.